This TCR beta chain appears in the sequencing data of a study of cytomegalovirus exposure and HLA in healthy donors. Overall study results and limits: Some V segments, including TRBV6-2 and TRBV6-3, were excluded as indistinguishable. A list of 150 or so TCR beta chains associated with cytomegalovirus was given. TCR beta V- and J-gene trimming was later associated with a missense DCLRE1C variant.

The PCR was carried out with 60 Vbeta primers and 13 Jbeta primers. This table comes from immunoSEQ multiplex PCR, and its TCRdb copy is limited to in-frame clones, with some not included. The data hold roughly 250,000 clones, with over 70% observed a single time. Only a few counts were recorded for this clone. The antigen remains unidentified. CDR3 size: 15 residues. The V segment lost 8 bases and the J segment 4 bases; nucleotides outside the gene matches: 14. Germline CDR1 is SQVTM and CDR2 is ANQGSEA. At collection, donors were nominally healthy, but unrecorded immune exposures were probable. The rearrangement links TRBV29-1 to TRBJ2-5, with 9 bases identical to TRBD2. The sample taken for sequencing was PBMCs. This sequence was found in a girl aged 2 to 10 in good health and CMV-seronegative. CDR3 protein: CSSYRLTSGRETQYF. CDR3 bases: TGCAGCTCTTACCGCCTGACTAGCGGTAGAGAGACCCAGTACTTC.